This T cell receptor (beta chain) was captured by sequencing in a study of OX40 agonist ivuxolimab in advanced cancers. Overall study: Partial responses occurred in Three dose-escalation patients, one with hepatocellular carcinoma and two with cutaneous melanoma.

The study sampled blood at baseline, cycle 4 day 1, and cycle 7 day 1. After removal of 0 bases from V and 12 bases from J, the junction contained 5 bases not matched to a gene. The CDR3 extends over 14 amino acids. The germline CDR1 and CDR2 sequences are SQVTM and ANQGSEA. Clones were read by immunoSEQ multiplex PCR, and TCRdb kept only the in-frame ones, dropping some. The table has fewer than 90,000 clones, 93% seen once. This clone occurred a few times. The sequenced sample was CD4+ or CD8+ T cells sorted from blood, obtained in a trial of the OX40 agonist ivuxolimab. The source is an adult with an advanced solid tumor such as melanoma, head and neck, liver or kidney cancer. The chain joins TRBV29-1 to TRBJ1-4; 12 bases are shared with TRBD1. In DNA form, the CDR3 reads TGCAGCGTTGAAGAGGGACAGGGGGCGGGTGAACTGTTTTTT. Its translation: CSVEEGQGAGELFF. Variable domain in full (rest from reference TRBV29-1 and TRBJ1-4): SAVISQKPSRDICQRGTSLTIQCQVDSQVTMMFWYRQQPGQSLTLIATANQGSEATYESGFVIDKFPISRPNLTFSTLTVSNMSPEDSSIYLCSVEEGQGAGELFFGSGTQLSVL.